Listed here are 23 T cell receptor beta chains from one sample, sequenced in a study of T cell changes during pregnancy in multiple sclerosis. The table came from immunoSEQ multiplex PCR; TCRdb's copy has only in-frame clones and leaves some out. The sample holds roughly 60,000 clones, roughly 87% seen once. Sample: peripheral blood, taken in the second trimester of pregnancy. The receptors stem from a female donor in good health, enrolled as a control in a pregnancy study.

J is TRBJ2-1 and V is TRBV6-5; TRBD2 matches 10 bases. The V gene's germline CDR1 is MNHEY and CDR2 SVGAGI. The J segment lost 5 bases and the V segment lost 0 bases, leaving 4 bases of the junction unmatched. The CDR3 spans 16 residues. CDR3 loop: CASSYSASGRNNEQFF. The CDR3 nucleotides are TGTGCCAGCAGTTACTCGGCTAGCGGGAGAAACAATGAGCAGTTCTTC.

The chain combines TRBV6-1 with TRBJ1-5; 12 nucleotides align to TRBD1. CDR3 length equals 15 residues. Germline CDR1 reads MNHNS; CDR2 reads SASEGT. V shed 7 bases, J shed 6 bases, and the junction held 7 bases outside the gene matches. The CDR3 DNA sequence: TGTGCCAGCAAATTTAGGGACAGGGGGCCTCAGCCCCAGCATTTT. Protein: CASKFRDRGPQPQHF.

This rearrangement joins TRBV5-4 to TRBJ2-1, with 9 bases matching TRBD2. This CDR3 contains 13 residues. Looked up from germline, CDR1 is SGHNT and CDR2 is YYREEE (reference sequence). With 3 bases clipped from V and 6 bases from J, the junction kept 1 base outside the gene matches. Here the CDR3 reads CASSWTSANEQFF. CDR3 coding DNA: TGTGCCAGCAGCTGGACTAGCGCCAATGAGCAGTTCTTC.

The chain links TRBV13 to TRBJ1-1; D gene ambiguous. The CDR3 has 18 amino acids. Germline CDR1 is PRHDT and CDR2 is FYEKMQ (reference sequence). Trimming removed 1 base at V and 1 base at J, with 19 bases between. The DNA of the CDR3 is TGTGCCAGCAGCTTAGTGGGCGGAGGATCCCTAAGGAACACTGAAGCTTTCTTT. Protein sequence: CASSLVGGGSLRNTEAFF. Complete variable domain (other parts from reference TRBV13 and TRBJ1-1): AAGVIQSPRHLIKEKRETATLKCYPIPRHDTVYWYQQGPGQDPQFLISFYEKMQSDKGSIPDRFSAQQFSDYHSELNMSSLELGDSALYFCASSLVGGGSLRNTEAFFGQGTRLTVV.

This clone was recorded only once. The junction differs from germline at one of its ends, possibly a read error. The chain has TRBV2 and TRBJ1-5, with 8 bases identical to TRBD1. CDR3 length: 15 amino acids. Germline CDR1 and CDR2: SNHLY and FYNNEI. CDR3 sequence: CASREDRGSGQPQHF. In DNA form, the CDR3 reads TGTGCCAGCAGAGAAGACAGGGGTAGCGGTCAGCCCCAGCATTTT.

The gene calls are TRBV29-1 and TRBJ1-2; TRBD1 aligns across 9 bases. The CDR3 is 13 residues long. V lost 6 bases to trimming and J lost 2 bases; unmatched junction nucleotides: 4. In germline, CDR1 is SQVTM, CDR2 ANQGSEA. CDR3 protein: CSVPTGGNYGYTF. CDR3 nucleotides: TGCAGCGTACCCACAGGGGGCAACTATGGCTACACCTTC. Based on the CDR3 plus reference TRBV29-1 and TRBJ1-2, the full variable domain is SAVISQKPSRDICQRGTSLTIQCQVDSQVTMMFWYRQQPGQSLTLIATANQGSEATYESGFVIDKFPISRPNLTFSTLTVSNMSPEDSSIYLCSVPTGGNYGYTFGSGTRLTVV.

The rearrangement uses TRBV27 and TRBJ1-1; 9 nucleotides match TRBD1. V trimming: 1 base; J trimming: 0 bases; junction bases outside the gene matches: 9. This CDR3 has 18 residues. CDR1 is MNHEY, CDR2 SMNVEV, per germline (reference sequence). The CDR3 DNA is TGTGCCAGCAGTTTATTTCCCGGGACAGGGAGGATGAACACTGAAGCTTTCTTT. Translation: CASSLFPGTGRMNTEAFF.

The chain couples TRBV28 to TRBJ2-6, with D unclear. The V end was cut by 5 bases, the J end by 0 bases, with 5 bases between. CDR3 length: 14 amino acids. Germline assignment: CDR1 MDHEN and CDR2 SYDVKM. DNA of the CDR3: TGTGCCAGCAGTCGCGGCTCTGGGGCCAACGTCCTGACTTTC. Translation gives CASSRGSGANVLTF. Based on the CDR3 plus reference TRBV28 and TRBJ2-6, the full variable domain is DVKVTQSSRYLVKRTGEKVFLECVQDMDHENMFWYRQDPGLGLRLIYFSYDVKMKEKGDIPEGYSVSREKKERFSLILESASTNQTSMYLCASSRGSGANVLTFGAGSRLTVL.

V gene TRBV2 combines with J gene TRBJ1-2; D is unresolved. The CDR3 loop spans 13 amino acids. Trimming shortened V by 4 bases and J by 4 bases, and 10 bases separated the two germline ends. Germline V gives CDR1 SNHLY, CDR2 FYNNEI. The CDR3: CASSARTVYGYTF. The CDR3, as DNA: TGTGCCAGCAGTGCCAGGACTGTCTATGGCTACACCTTC.

This chain uses TRBV7-8 with TRBJ2-7; D might be TRBD1 (7 bases). CDR1 and CDR2 from the germline V gene are SGHVS and FQNEAQ. The CDR3 is 14 amino acids. V dropped 0 bases and J dropped 2 bases, with 8 bases sitting between them. The CDR3 DNA is TGTGCCAGCAGCTTAGCCAGGGGGGCCTACGAGCAGTACTTC. This translates into CASSLARGAYEQYF.

This chain links TRBV7-3 with TRBJ1-2; perhaps TRBD1 as D (6 bases). Germline assignment: CDR1 SGHTA and CDR2 FQGTGA. Deletions cut 5 bases from V and 6 bases from J, with 13 bases between. The CDR3 loop spans 13 amino acids. CDR3 sequence reads: CASSHSGTNGYTF. Written as DNA, the CDR3 is TGTGCCAGCAGCCATTCCGGGACAAATGGCTACACCTTC.

The chain links TRBV6-1 to TRBJ1-6, with 9 bases fitting TRBD1. CDR1 and CDR2 from the germline V gene are MNHNS and SASEGT. The CDR3 runs 14 residues. V lost 7 bases to trimming and J lost 13 bases; unmatched junction nucleotides: 11. The CDR3 region is CASKPDRGFVPLHF. CDR3 DNA: TGTGCCAGCAAGCCAGACAGGGGGTTTGTGCCCCTCCACTTT.

The genes are TRBV15 and TRBJ2-5; D is undetermined. CDR1 is LNHNV, CDR2 YYDKDF, per germline (reference sequence). CDR3 length: 13 residues. V was pared by 0 bases and J by 5 bases, with 7 bases between. CDR3 nucleotide sequence: TGTGCCACCAGCAGAGATCCCGGGGAGACCCAGTACTTC. Protein: CATSRDPGETQYF.

The chain couples TRBV29-1 to TRBJ2-1, with TRBD2 identical over 13 bases. The CDR3 consists of 16 residues. V lost 6 bases, J lost 5 bases, and 10 bases stayed unmatched. The germline gives CDR1 SQVTM, CDR2 ANQGSEA. CDR3 DNA: TGCAGCGTCCGAGGACTAGCGGGGGTAAGCCACAATGAGCAGTTCTTC. Amino acids: CSVRGLAGVSHNEQFF.

The V gene is TRBV13, the J gene TRBJ2-4; 7 bases align to TRBD2. Per the germline V gene, CDR1 is PRHDT and CDR2 is FYEKMQ (reference sequence). The CDR3 runs 16 residues. V dropped 5 bases and J dropped 3; count of bases not matched to a gene: 10. CDR3: CASSLPAGDGKNIQYF. The CDR3 DNA reads as TGTGCCAGCAGCCTCCCTGCGGGGGATGGCAAAAACATTCAGTACTTC.

This CDR3 reads CASSNTGEAGYEQYF. The CDR3 DNA reads TGTGCCAGCAGCAATACAGGGGAAGCGGGCTACGAGCAGTACTTC. The chain uses TRBV9 and TRBJ2-7; D possibly corresponds to TRBD1 (7 bases). The V gene's germline CDR1 is SGDLS and CDR2 YYNGEE. The CDR3 is made up of 15 amino acids. The germline V and J ends were trimmed by 4 bases and 3 bases, with 17 bases remaining between them.

The chain recombines TRBV7-2 with TRBJ1-1; maybe TRBD1 (6 bases). Germline CDR1 SGHTA, CDR2 FQGNSA. The CDR3 has 15 residues. The V end lost 5 bases, the J end lost 1 base, and 14 bases lay between the germline ends. CDR3 in DNA: TGTGCCAGCAGCCCAGAGAGGGGGAGGAACACTGAAGCTTTCTTT. This gives the protein CASSPERGRNTEAFF.

The chain combines TRBV7-3 with TRBJ2-2, with 10 bases lining up with TRBD1. The V segment lost 2 bases and the J segment 1 base; nucleotides outside the gene matches: 4. The length of the CDR3 is 17 residues. Germline V gives CDR1 SGHTA, CDR2 FQGTGA. The CDR3: CASSLVGTGVNTGELFF. The CDR3 DNA reads as TGTGCCAGCAGCTTAGTAGGGACAGGGGTGAACACCGGGGAGCTGTTTTTT.

The rearrangement joins TRBV5-4 to TRBJ2-7; 13 bases map to TRBD2. The CDR3 has 16 residues. Per the germline V gene, CDR1 is SGHNT and CDR2 is YYREEE (reference sequence). Trimming removed 3 bases from V and 6 bases from J; junction bases left unmatched: 9. CDR3 sequence: CASSSRSGLAGVEQYF. The CDR3 DNA follows: TGTGCCAGCAGCTCCCGGTCAGGACTAGCGGGAGTCGAGCAGTACTTC.

This rearrangement joins TRBV5-5 to TRBJ2-7; 10 nucleotides align to TRBD1. This CDR3 comprises 14 residues. Germline trimming cut 3 bases from V and 5 bases from J; bases unmatched to any gene: 5. Germline V CDR1 and CDR2: SGHKS, YYEKEE (reference sequence). CDR3 nucleotide sequence: TGTGCCAGCAGCTATTTGACAGGGGGCCACGAGCAGTACTTC. Amino acids: CASSYLTGGHEQYF.

The CDR3 is CASSEGQHYGYTF. The CDR3 DNA follows: TGTGCCAGCAGTGAGGGACAGCACTATGGCTACACCTTC. V gene TRBV2 combines with J gene TRBJ1-2; 7 bases agree with TRBD1. The CDR3 totals 13 residues. Germline V CDR1 and CDR2: SNHLY, FYNNEI. With 3 bases clipped from V and 3 bases from J, the junction kept 1 base outside the gene matches.

This chain connects TRBV6-5 to TRBJ2-3; 9 bases map to TRBD2. Unmatched junction bases numbered 3, after V lost 2 bases and J lost 6 bases. This CDR3 is built from 14 residues. Germline CDR1 and CDR2: MNHEY and SVGAGI. The CDR3 region is CASSYRAGGDTQYF. The CDR3 DNA reads as TGTGCCAGCAGTTACCGGGCGGGGGGGGATACGCAGTATTTT.

This chain links TRBV18 with TRBJ2-3; 12 bases are a match to TRBD2. Trimming took 3 bases from V and 0 from J; bases not matched to a gene: 7. The CDR3 has 18 amino acids. Germline V CDR1 and CDR2: KGHSH, LQKENI. CDR3 coding DNA: TGTGCCAGCTCACCGCTAACCGGGACTAGCGGGAGCACAGATACGCAGTATTTT. It specifies CASSPLTGTSGSTDTQYF.